Presented here are 2 T cell receptor beta chains from one specimen sequenced in a study of T cells in Graves' hyperthyroidism and ophthalmopathy. RNA transcripts were the template for amplifying TCR beta CDR3 regions. The HTBI set primed first-round TCR CDR3 RT-PCR. TCRdb used MiXCR to reprocess the multiplex PCR reads, holding one entry per CDR3 protein. The repertoire consists of hundreds of thousands of distinct CDR3 sequences, with around 25% occurring once and the leading ten covering about a quarter. Sequences were obtained from blood. The origin of the receptors is a man between 40 and 49 years old with Graves' hyperthyroidism that later progressed to Graves' ophthalmopathy.

This clonotype has only a few counts. This rearrangement joins TRBV5-1 to TRBJ1-1, with 9 bases aligning to TRBD1. Germline CDR1 reads SGHRS; CDR2 reads YFSETQ. The trim removed 4 bases at V and 5 bases at J, leaving 6 bases unmatched. The CDR3 is 14 residues long. The CDR3 coding sequence is TGCGCCAGCAGCACCTGGACAGGGGAAACTGAAGCTTTCTTT. Protein: CASSTWTGETEAFF.

Ten or more counts support this clonotype. This chain connects TRBV6-5 to TRBJ2-5; D possibly corresponds to TRBD1 (5 bases). Germline V gene data show CDR1 as MNHEY and CDR2 as SVGAGI. CDR3 size: 14 residues. The V and J ends lost 6 bases and 1 base respectively, with 12 bases between them. The DNA for the CDR3 is TGTGCCAGCAGACGTACAGGTCCCCAAGAGACCCAGTACTTC. Translated, it gives CASRRTGPQETQYF.